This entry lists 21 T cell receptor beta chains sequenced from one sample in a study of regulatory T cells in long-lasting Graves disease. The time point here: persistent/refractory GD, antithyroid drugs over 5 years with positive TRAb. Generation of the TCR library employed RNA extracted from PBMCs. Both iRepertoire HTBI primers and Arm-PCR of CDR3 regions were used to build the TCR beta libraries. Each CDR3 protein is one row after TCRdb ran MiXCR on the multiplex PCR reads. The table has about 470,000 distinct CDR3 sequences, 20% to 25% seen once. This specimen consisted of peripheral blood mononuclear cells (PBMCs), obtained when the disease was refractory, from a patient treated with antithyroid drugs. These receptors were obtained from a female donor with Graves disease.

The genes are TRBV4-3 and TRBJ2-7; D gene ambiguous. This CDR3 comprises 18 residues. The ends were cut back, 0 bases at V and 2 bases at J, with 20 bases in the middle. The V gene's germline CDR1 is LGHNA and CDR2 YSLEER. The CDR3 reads CASSQEVVVRSLPYEQYF. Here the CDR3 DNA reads TGCGCCAGCAGCCAAGAGGTTGTAGTGCGGAGCCTCCCCTACGAGCAGTACTTC.

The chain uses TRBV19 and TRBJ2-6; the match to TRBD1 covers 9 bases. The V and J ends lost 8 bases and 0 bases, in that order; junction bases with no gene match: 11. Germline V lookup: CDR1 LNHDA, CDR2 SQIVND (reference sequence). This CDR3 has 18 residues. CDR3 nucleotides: TGTGCCAGTGGGGATCCGGGACAGGGCTTCTCTGGGGCCAACGTCCTGACTTTC. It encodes CASGDPGQGFSGANVLTF.

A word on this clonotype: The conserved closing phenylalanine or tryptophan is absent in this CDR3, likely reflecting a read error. The CDR3 region has the DNA TGTGCCAGTAGTCCTCTACGGGACAGCAATCAGCCCCAGCATCTT. This encodes CASSPLRDSNQPQHL. This chain joins TRBV19 and TRBJ1-5; tentatively, D is TRBD1 (5 bases). The CDR3 runs 15 residues. Per germline, CDR1 LNHDA and CDR2 SQIVND (reference sequence). The V end lost 5 bases, the J end lost 1 base, and 12 bases lay between the germline ends.

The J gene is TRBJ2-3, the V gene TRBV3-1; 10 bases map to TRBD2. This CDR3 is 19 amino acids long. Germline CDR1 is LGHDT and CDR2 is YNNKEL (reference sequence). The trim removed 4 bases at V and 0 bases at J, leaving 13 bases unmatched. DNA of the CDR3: TGTGCCAGCAGCCGTTCGGCGGCTAGCGGGGGATCTAGCACAGATACGCAGTATTTT. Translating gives CASSRSAASGGSSTDTQYF.

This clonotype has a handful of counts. The DNA of the CDR3 is TGTGCCAGCAGCGTAGTCCCGGGGTCCTACAATGAGCAGTTCTTC. The encoded protein is CASSVVPGSYNEQFF. This sequence joins TRBV9 and TRBJ2-1, with D perhaps matching TRBD2 (5 bases). V lost 0 bases and J lost 1, with 8 bases in between. The CDR3 runs to 15 residues. Per germline, CDR1 SGDLS and CDR2 YYNGEE. Full variable domain (rest looked up from reference TRBV9 and TRBJ2-1): DSGVTQTPKHLITATGQRVTLRCSPRSGDLSVYWYQQSLDQGLQFLIQYYNGEERAKGNILERFSAQQFPDLHSELNLSSLELGDSALYFCASSVVPGSYNEQFFGPGTRLTVL.

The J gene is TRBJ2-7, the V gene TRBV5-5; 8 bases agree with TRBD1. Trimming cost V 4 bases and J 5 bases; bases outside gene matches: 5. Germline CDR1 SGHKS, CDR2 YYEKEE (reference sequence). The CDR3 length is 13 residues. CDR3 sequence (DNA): TGTGCCAGCAGCAAGGACAGGGCCGACGAGCAGTACTTC. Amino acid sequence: CASSKDRADEQYF.

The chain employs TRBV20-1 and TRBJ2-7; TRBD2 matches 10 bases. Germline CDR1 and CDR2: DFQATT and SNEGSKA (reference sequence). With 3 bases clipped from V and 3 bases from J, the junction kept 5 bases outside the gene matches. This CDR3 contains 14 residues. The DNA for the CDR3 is TGCAGTGCTAGTCGCAGCGGGGGGGACTACGAGCAGTACTTC. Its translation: CSASRSGGDYEQYF.

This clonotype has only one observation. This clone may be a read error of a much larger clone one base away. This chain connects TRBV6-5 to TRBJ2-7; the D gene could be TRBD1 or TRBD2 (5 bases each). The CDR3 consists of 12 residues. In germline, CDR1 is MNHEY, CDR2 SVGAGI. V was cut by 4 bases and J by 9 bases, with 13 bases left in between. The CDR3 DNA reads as TGTGCCAGCAGTTCCCCCAGGGACGGGCAGTACTTC. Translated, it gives CASSSPRDGQYF.

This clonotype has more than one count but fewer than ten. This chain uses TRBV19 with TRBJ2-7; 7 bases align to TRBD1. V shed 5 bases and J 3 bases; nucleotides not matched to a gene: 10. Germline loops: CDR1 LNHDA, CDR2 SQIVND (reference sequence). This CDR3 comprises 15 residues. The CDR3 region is CASSEGASPLYEQYF. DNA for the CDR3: TGTGCCAGTAGTGAGGGGGCCTCCCCCCTCTACGAGCAGTACTTC.

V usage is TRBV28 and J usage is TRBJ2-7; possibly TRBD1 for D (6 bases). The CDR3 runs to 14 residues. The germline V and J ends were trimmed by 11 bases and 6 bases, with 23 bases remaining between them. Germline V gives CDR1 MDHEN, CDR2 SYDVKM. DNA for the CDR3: TGTGCCGGCACCAGTGATTGGGGGCTCTCCGAGCAGTACTTC. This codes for CAGTSDWGLSEQYF.

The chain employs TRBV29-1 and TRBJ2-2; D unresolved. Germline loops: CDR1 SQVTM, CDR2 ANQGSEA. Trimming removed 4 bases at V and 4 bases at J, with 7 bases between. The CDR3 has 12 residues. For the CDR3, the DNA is TGCAGCGTTGCCAGGTTCACCGGGGAGCTGTTTTTT. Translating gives CSVARFTGELFF.

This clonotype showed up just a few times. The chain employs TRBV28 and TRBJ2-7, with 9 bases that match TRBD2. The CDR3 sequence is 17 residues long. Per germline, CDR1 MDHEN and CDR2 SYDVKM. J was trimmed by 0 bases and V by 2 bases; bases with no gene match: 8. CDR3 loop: CASSLRLAGPSSYEQYF. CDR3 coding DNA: TGTGCCAGCAGTTTACGGCTAGCGGGGCCGAGCTCCTACGAGCAGTACTTC.

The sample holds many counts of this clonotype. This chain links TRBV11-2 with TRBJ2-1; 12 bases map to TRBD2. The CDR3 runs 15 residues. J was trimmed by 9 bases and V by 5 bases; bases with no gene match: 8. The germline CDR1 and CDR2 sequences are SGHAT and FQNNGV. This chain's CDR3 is CASSRTRLAGVEQFF. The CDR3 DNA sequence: TGTGCCAGCAGCCGAACTAGACTAGCGGGAGTTGAGCAGTTCTTC.

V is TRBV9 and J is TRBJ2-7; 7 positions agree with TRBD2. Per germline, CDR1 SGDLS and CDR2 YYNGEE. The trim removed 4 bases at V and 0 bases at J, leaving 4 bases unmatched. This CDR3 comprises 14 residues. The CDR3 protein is CASSITSDSYEQYF. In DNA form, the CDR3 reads TGTGCCAGCAGCATAACTAGCGACTCCTACGAGCAGTACTTC.

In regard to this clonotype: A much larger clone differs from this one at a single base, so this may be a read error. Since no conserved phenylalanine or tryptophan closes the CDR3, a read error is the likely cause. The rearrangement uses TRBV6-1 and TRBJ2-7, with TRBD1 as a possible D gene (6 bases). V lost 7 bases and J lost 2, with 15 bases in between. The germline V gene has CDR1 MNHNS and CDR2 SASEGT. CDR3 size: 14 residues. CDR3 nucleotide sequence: TGTGCCAGCATGACGCAGGGGATTCCCTACGAGCAGTACCTC. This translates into CASMTQGIPYEQYL.

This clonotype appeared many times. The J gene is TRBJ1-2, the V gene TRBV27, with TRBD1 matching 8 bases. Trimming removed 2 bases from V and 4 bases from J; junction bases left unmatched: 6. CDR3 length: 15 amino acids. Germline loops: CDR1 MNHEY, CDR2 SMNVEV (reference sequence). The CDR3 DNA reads TGTGCCAGCAGTTTAGGAGGACAGGGCAGCTATGGCTACACCTTC. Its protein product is CASSLGGQGSYGYTF.

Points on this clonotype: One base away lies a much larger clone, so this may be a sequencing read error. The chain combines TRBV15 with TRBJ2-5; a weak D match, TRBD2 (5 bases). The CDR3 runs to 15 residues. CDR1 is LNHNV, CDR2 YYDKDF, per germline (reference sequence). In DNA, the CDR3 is TGTGCCACCAGCGGAGATCCTGGCGGCGGGGAGACCCAGTACTTC. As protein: CATSGDPGGGETQYF.

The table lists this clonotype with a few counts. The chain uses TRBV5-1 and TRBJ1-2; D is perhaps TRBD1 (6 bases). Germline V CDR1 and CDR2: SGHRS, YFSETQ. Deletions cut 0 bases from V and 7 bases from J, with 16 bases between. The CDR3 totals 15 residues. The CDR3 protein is CASSLAGQGTGGYTF. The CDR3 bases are TGCGCCAGCAGCTTGGCCGGGCAGGGGACGGGTGGCTACACCTTC.

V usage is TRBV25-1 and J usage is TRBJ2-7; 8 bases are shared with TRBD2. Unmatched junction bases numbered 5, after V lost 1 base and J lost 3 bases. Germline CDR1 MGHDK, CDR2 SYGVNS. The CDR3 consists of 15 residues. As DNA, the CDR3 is TGTGCCAGCAGTGAATGGCCGGGACTAGACTACGAGCAGTACTTC. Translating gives CASSEWPGLDYEQYF.

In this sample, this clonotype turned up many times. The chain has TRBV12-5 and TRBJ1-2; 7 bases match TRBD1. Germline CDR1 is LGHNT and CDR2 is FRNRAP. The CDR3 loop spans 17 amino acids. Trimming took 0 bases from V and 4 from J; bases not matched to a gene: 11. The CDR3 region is CASGLVVRDRTFYGYTF. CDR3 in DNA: TGTGCTAGTGGTTTGGTGGTTCGGGACAGAACTTTCTATGGCTACACCTTC.

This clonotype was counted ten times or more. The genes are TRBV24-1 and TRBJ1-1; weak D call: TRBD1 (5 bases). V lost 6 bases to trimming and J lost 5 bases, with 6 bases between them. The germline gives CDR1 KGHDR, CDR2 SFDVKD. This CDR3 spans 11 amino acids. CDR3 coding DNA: TGTGCCACCAGTCGGGGGACTGAAGCTTTCTTT. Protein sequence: CATSRGTEAFF.